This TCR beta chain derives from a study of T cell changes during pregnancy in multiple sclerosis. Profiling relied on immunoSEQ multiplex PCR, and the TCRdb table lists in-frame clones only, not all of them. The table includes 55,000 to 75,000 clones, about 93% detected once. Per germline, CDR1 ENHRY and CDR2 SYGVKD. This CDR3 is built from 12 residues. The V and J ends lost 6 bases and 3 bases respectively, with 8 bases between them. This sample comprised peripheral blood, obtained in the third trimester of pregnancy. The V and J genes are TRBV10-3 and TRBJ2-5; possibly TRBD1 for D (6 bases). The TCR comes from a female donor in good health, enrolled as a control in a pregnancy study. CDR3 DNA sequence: TGTGCCATCAGCTGGACAGAAGAGACCCAGTACTTC. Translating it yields CAISWTEETQYF.